The 7 T cell receptor beta chains given below trace back to one sample, sequenced in a study of sequential checkpoint blockade in melanoma. The treatment denotes: randomized to nivolumab then ipilimumab (arm A) or the reverse (arm B). The data were produced by immunoSEQ multiplex PCR, yet TCRdb's version contains in-frame clones alone and is incomplete. The sample yields more than 30,000 clones, around 88% seen once. The specimen comprised CD8+ T cells sorted from blood (inferred from file names), sampled from a patient given nivolumab and ipilimumab in sequence. These TCRs come from a human donor with melanoma.

The rearrangement joins TRBV11-2 to TRBJ2-4; D ambiguous. The length of the CDR3 is 12 residues. Germline V CDR1 and CDR2: SGHAT, FQNNGV. Deletions cut 6 bases from V and 6 bases from J, with 9 bases between. The CDR3 DNA sequence: TGTGCCAGCAGATCCCACAGAAACATTCAGTACTTC. Its protein product is CASRSHRNIQYF.

This sequence joins TRBV10-1 and TRBJ2-1; 9 positions agree with TRBD2. The CDR3 contains 16 residues. After removal of 0 bases from V and 4 bases from J, the junction contained 4 bases not matched to a gene. Germline CDR1 reads WNHNN; CDR2 reads SYGVQD (reference sequence). The CDR3 spells CASSESGGGVYNEQFF. In nucleotides, the CDR3 is TGCGCCAGCAGTGAGTCGGGCGGGGGGGTTTACAATGAGCAGTTCTTC.

The chain employs TRBV7-8 and TRBJ1-1; D may be TRBD1 (5 bases). V was trimmed by 5 bases and J by 4 bases, leaving 11 bases between them. This CDR3 has 13 residues. Germline assignment: CDR1 SGHVS and CDR2 FQNEAQ. In nucleotides, the CDR3 is TGTGCCAGCAGCCTAGGGGCAGCCACTGAAGCTTTCTTT. This encodes CASSLGAATEAFF. Supplemented by reference TRBV7-8 and TRBJ1-1, the full variable domain reads GAGVSQSPRYKVAKRGQDVALRCDPISGHVSLFWYQQALGQGPEFLTYFQNEAQLDKSGLPSDRFFAERPEGSVSTLKIQRTQQEDSAVYLCASSLGAATEAFFGQGTRLTVV.

This chain uses TRBV7-9 with TRBJ1-2; 10 bases are a match to TRBD1. In germline, CDR1 is SEHNR, CDR2 FQNEAQ (reference sequence). The ends lost 3 bases at V and 8 bases at J; junction bases unmatched: 3. This CDR3 region has 13 residues. The chain's CDR3 is CASSFGTGDGYTF. CDR3 DNA: TGTGCCAGCAGCTTCGGGACAGGGGACGGCTACACCTTC.

This clone came up once. V is TRBV28 and J is TRBJ2-6; D is perhaps TRBD1 (5 bases). Germline V lookup: CDR1 MDHEN, CDR2 SYDVKM. Trimming left V 2 bases short and J 0 bases short, with 23 bases between. The CDR3 length is 21 residues. The CDR3: CASSLNGDSPSYYSGANVLTF. The DNA for the CDR3 is TGTGCCAGCAGTTTAAACGGAGACAGCCCTTCTTACTACTCTGGGGCCAACGTCCTGACTTTC.

This clone is categorized as medium-sized. The genes are TRBV6-5 and TRBJ2-3, with 8 positions matching TRBD1. With 2 bases clipped from V and 4 bases from J, the junction kept 8 bases outside the gene matches. The CDR3 totals 16 residues. The germline CDR1 and CDR2 sequences are MNHEY and SVGAGI. CDR3 DNA: TGTGCCAGCAGTTACCTCGGACAGGGCCGCCCAGATACGCAGTATTTT. This codes for CASSYLGQGRPDTQYF.

The J gene is TRBJ2-3, the V gene TRBV6-5; D gene uncertain. This CDR3 contains 13 residues. CDR1 MNHEY and CDR2 SVGAGI come from the germline V gene. Trimming pared 5 bases from V and 5 bases from J, leaving 11 bases between. CDR3 sequence (DNA): TGTGCCAGCAGTATCACGACTGGAGATACGCAGTATTTT. This encodes CASSITTGDTQYF.